This TCR beta chain came from a study of blood T cell repertoires in COVID-19. As for the study in general: Sites across the United States, Italy and Spain contributed samples from acute and convalescent COVID-19.

The method was immunoSEQ multiplex PCR; TCRdb's version includes in-frame clones alone and lacks a portion of them. The table has 180,000 or so clones, approximately 85% seen once. Clinical histories supplied by participants themselves formed the basis of cohort assignment. This receptor was identified in a man aged 35-49 years who had recovered from COVID-19. Sample: PBMCs or T cells enriched from blood (not recorded which).

This chain's CDR3 is CASSPGDRVDYGYTF. The CDR3 region has the DNA TGTGCCAGCAGCCCCGGGGACAGGGTAGACTATGGCTACACCTTC. The V and J genes are TRBV9 and TRBJ1-2, with TRBD1 matching 9 bases. V lost 4 bases to trimming and J lost 3 bases; unmatched junction nucleotides: 7. CDR3 length: 15 residues. In germline, CDR1 is SGDLS, CDR2 YYNGEE.